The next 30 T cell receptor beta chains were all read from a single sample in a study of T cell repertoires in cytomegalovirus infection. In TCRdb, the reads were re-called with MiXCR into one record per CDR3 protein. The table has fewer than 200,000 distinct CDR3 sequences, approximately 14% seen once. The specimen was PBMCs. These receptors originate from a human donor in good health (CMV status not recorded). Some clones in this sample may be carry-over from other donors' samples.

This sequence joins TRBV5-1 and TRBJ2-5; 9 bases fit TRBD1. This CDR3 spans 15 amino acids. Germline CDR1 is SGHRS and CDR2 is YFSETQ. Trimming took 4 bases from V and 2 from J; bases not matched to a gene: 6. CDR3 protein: CASSPGTGMQETQYF. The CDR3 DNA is TGCGCCAGCAGCCCCGGGACAGGGATGCAAGAGACCCAGTACTTC.

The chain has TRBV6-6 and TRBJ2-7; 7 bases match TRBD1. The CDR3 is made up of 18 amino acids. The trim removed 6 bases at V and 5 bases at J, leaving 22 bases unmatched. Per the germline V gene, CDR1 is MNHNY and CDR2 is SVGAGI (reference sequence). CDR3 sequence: CASRKGRTTGTLRDEQYF. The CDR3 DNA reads TGTGCCAGCAGAAAAGGGAGAACGACAGGGACCTTACGCGACGAGCAGTACTTC.

CDR3 sequence reads: CASSRTGTYNEQFF. The DNA for the CDR3 is TGTGCCAGCTCTAGGACAGGGACCTACAATGAGCAGTTCTTC. The genes are TRBV18 and TRBJ2-1, with 8 positions matching TRBD1. CDR3 size: 14 residues. V lost 6 bases to trimming and J lost 2 bases; unmatched junction nucleotides: 3. Per germline, CDR1 KGHSH and CDR2 LQKENI.

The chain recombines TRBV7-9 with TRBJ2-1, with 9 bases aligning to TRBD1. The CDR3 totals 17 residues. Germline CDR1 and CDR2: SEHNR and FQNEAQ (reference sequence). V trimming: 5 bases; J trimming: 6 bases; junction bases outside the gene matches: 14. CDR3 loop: CASSDLSGTGRRNEQFF. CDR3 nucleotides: TGTGCCAGCAGCGATCTCAGCGGGACAGGGCGACGCAATGAGCAGTTCTTC.

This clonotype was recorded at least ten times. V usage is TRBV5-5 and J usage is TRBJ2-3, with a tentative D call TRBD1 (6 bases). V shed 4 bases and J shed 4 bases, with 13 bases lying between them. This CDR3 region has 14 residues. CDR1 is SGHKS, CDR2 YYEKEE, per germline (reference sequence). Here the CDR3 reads CASSRDTASDTQYF. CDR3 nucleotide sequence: TGTGCCAGCAGCCGGGACACGGCCTCAGATACGCAGTATTTT. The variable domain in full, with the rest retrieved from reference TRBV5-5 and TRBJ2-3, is DAGVTQSPTHLIKTRGQQVTLRCSPISGHKSVSWYQQVLGQGPQFIFQYYEKEERGRGNFPDRFSARQFPNYSSELNVNALLLGDSALYLCASSRDTASDTQYFGPGTRLTVL.

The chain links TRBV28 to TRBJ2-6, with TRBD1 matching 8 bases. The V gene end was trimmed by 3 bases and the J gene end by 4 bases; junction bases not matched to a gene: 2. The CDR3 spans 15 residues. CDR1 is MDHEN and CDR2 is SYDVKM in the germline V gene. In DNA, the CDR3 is TGTGCCAGCAGTTTGGGACAGGCCGGGGCCAACGTCCTGACTTTC. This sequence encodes CASSLGQAGANVLTF.

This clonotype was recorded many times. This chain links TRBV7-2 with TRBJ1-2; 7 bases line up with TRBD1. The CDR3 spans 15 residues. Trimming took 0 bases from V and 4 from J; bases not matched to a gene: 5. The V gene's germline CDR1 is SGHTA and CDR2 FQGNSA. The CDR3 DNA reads TGTGCCAGCAGCTTAGCGGGACAGAGCGTCTATGGCTACACCTTC. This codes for CASSLAGQSVYGYTF.

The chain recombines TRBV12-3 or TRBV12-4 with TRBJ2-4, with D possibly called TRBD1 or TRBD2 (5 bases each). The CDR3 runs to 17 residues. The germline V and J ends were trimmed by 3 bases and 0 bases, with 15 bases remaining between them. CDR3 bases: TGTGCCAGCAGTTTCAGGTGGGACGGAGGAGCCAAAAACATTCAGTACTTC. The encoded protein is CASSFRWDGGAKNIQYF.

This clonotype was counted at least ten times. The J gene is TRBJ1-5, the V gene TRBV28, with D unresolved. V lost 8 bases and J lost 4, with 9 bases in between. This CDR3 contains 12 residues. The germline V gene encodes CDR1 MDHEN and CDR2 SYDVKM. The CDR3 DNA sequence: TGTGCCAGCGAAGGGCCTAATCAGCCCCAGCATTTT. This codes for CASEGPNQPQHF.

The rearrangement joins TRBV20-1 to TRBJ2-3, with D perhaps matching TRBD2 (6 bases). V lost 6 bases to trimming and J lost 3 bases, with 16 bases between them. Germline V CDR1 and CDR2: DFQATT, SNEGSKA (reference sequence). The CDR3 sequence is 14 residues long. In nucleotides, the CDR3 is TGCAGTGCCCGGCCGGGCGGGAATACAGATACGCAGTATTTT. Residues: CSARPGGNTDTQYF.

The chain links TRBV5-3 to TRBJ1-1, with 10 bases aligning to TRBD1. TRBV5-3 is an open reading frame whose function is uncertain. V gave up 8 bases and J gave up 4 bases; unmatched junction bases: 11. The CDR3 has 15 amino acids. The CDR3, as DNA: TGTGCCAGCACCCATCCGGGACAGGGGCGCACTGAAGCTTTCTTT. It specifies CASTHPGQGRTEAFF.

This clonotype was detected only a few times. The CDR3 DNA reads TGTGCCAGCTGGCGGTACAATGAGCAGTTCTTC. Its protein product is CASWRYNEQFF. The chain links TRBV28 to TRBJ2-1; D is ambiguous. The length of the CDR3 is 11 residues. The V gene lost 8 bases and the J gene lost 4 bases, with 6 bases spanning the gap. Looked up from germline, CDR1 is MDHEN and CDR2 is SYDVKM. Based on the CDR3 plus reference TRBV28 and TRBJ2-1, the full variable domain is DVKVTQSSRYLVKRTGEKVFLECVQDMDHENMFWYRQDPGLGLRLIYFSYDVKMKEKGDIPEGYSVSREKKERFSLILESASTNQTSMYLCASWRYNEQFFGPGTRLTVL.

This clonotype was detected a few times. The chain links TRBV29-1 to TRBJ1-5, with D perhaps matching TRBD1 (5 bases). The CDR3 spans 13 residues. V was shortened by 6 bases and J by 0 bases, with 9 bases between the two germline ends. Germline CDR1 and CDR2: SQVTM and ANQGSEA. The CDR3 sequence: CSVRGGSNQPQHF. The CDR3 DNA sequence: TGCAGCGTCCGTGGGGGTAGCAATCAGCCCCAGCATTTT.

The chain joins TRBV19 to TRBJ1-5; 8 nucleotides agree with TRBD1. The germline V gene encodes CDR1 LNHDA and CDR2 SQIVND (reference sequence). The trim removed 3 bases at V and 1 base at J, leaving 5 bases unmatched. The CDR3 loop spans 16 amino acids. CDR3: CASSIFDRGSNQPQHF. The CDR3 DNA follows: TGTGCCAGTAGTATTTTTGACAGGGGAAGCAATCAGCCCCAGCATTTT.

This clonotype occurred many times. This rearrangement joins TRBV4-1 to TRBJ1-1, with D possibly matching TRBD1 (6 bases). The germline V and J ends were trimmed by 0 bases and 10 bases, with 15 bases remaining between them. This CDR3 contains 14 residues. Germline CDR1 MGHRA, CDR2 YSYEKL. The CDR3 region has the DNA TGCGCCAGCAGCCAAGATGGTGGCAGGGGCCCAGCTTTCTTT. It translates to CASSQDGGRGPAFF.

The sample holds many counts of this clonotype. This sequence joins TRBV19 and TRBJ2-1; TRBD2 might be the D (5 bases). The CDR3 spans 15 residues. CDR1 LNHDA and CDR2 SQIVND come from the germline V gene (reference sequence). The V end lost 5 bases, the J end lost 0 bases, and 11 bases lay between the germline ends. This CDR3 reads CASSVPAVSYNEQFF. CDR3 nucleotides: TGTGCCAGTAGTGTTCCAGCGGTCTCCTACAATGAGCAGTTCTTC.

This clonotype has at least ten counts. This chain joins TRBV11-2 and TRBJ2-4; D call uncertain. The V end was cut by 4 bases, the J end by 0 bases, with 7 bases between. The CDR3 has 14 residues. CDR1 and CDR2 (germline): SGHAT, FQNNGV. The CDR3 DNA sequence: TGTGCCAGCAGCTCGAGACTAGCCAAAAACATTCAGTACTTC. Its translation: CASSSRLAKNIQYF.

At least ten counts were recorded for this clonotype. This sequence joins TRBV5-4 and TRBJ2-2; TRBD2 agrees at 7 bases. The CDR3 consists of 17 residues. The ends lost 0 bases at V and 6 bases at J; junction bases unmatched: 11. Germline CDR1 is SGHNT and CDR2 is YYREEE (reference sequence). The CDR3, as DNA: TGTGCCAGCAGCTTGGGGCAACGGGCGGGAGAATCCGGGGAGCTGTTTTTT. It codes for CASSLGQRAGESGELFF.

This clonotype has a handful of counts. The CDR3 region is CASSYGDRVGEKLFF. For the CDR3, the DNA is TGTGCCAGCAGTTACGGGGACAGGGTGGGTGAAAAACTGTTTTTT. The chain links TRBV6-6 to TRBJ1-4; 9 bases are shared with TRBD1. The CDR3 totals 15 residues. The germline gives CDR1 MNHNY, CDR2 SVGAGI (reference sequence). The V gene end was trimmed by 2 bases and the J gene end by 7 bases; junction bases not matched to a gene: 5.

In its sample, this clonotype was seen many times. This CDR3 reads CASSNTGLSSGANVLTF. The CDR3 DNA follows: TGTGCCAGCAGCAACACAGGTCTTAGCTCTGGGGCCAACGTCCTGACTTTC. This chain connects TRBV7-9 to TRBJ2-6, with D possibly TRBD1 on 5 matching bases. The V and J ends lost 5 bases and 0 bases respectively, with 14 bases between them. Germline-derived CDR1 and CDR2 are SEHNR and FQNEAQ (reference sequence). The CDR3 loop spans 17 amino acids.

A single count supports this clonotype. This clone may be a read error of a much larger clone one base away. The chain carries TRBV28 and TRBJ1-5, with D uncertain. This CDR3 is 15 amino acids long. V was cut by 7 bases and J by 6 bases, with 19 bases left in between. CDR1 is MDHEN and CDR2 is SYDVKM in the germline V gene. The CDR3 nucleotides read TGTGCCAGCACCGCACCCCAGCGGGTAAGTCAGCCCCAGCATTTT. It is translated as CASTAPQRVSQPQHF.

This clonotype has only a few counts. The CDR3 DNA is TGCAGCGCAGGGACAGGGGTCCACACCGGGGAGCTGTTTTTT. Its translation is CSAGTGVHTGELFF. The V and J genes are TRBV29-1 and TRBJ2-2; 10 bases map to TRBD1. Germline CDR1 reads SQVTM; CDR2 reads ANQGSEA. CDR3 length: 14 amino acids. V trimming: 7 bases; J trimming: 3 bases; junction bases outside the gene matches: 5.

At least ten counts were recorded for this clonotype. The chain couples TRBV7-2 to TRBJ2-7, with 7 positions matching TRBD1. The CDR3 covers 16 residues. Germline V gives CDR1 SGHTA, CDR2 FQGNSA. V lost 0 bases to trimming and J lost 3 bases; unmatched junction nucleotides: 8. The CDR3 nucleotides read TGTGCCAGCAGCTTAGCCGGGACAGAACTCCACTACGAGCAGTACTTC. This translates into CASSLAGTELHYEQYF.

CDR3 in amino acids: CASSLAGTGGYTF. The CDR3 bases are TGTGCCAGCAGTCTTGCCGGGACAGGAGGCTACACCTTC. The chain joins TRBV7-9 to TRBJ1-2; TRBD1 matches at 8 bases. The germline CDR1 and CDR2 sequences are SEHNR and FQNEAQ (reference sequence). After removal of 6 bases from V and 8 bases from J, the junction contained 8 bases not matched to a gene. This CDR3 is 13 amino acids long.

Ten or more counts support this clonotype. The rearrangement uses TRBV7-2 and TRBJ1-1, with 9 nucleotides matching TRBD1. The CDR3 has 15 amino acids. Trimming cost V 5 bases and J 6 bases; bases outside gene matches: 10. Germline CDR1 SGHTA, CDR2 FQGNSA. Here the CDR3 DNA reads TGTGCCAGCAGCGTAGAGGACAGGGGCGGCGCTGAAGCTTTCTTT. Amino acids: CASSVEDRGGAEAFF. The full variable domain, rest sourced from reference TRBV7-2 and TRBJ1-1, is GAGVSQSPSNKVTEKGKDVELRCDPISGHTALYWYRQSLGQGLEFLIYFQGNSAPDKSGLPSDRFSAERTGGSVSTLTIQRTQQEDSAVYLCASSVEDRGGAEAFFGQGTRLTVV.

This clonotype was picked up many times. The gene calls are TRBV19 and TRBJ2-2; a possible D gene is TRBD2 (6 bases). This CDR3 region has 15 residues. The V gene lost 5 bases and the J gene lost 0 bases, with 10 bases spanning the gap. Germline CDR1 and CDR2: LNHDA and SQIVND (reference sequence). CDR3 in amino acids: CASSAGFSNTGELFF. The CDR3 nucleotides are TGTGCCAGTAGTGCGGGATTCTCGAACACCGGGGAGCTGTTTTTT. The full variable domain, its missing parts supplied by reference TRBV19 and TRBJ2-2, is DGGITQSPKYLFRKEGQNVTLSCEQNLNHDAMYWYRQDPGQGLRLIYYSQIVNDFQKGDIAEGYSVSREKKESFPLTVTSAQKNPTAFYLCASSAGFSNTGELFFGEGSRLTVL.

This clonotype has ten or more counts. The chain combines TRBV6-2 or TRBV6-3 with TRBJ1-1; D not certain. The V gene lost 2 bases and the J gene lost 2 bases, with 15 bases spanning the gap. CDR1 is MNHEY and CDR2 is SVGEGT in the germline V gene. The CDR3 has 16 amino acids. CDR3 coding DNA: TGTGCCAGCAGTTACGTCCGGGATCGACCCAACACTGAAGCTTTCTTT. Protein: CASSYVRDRPNTEAFF.

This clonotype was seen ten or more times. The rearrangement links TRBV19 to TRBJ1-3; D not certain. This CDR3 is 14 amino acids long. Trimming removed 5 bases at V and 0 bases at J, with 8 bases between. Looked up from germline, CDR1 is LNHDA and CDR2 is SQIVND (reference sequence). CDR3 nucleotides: TGTGCCAGTAGTGGGAGATTCTCTGGAAACACCATATATTTT. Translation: CASSGRFSGNTIYF. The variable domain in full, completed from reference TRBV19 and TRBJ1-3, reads DGGITQSPKYLFRKEGQNVTLSCEQNLNHDAMYWYRQDPGQGLRLIYYSQIVNDFQKGDIAEGYSVSREKKESFPLTVTSAQKNPTAFYLCASSGRFSGNTIYFGEGSWLTVV.

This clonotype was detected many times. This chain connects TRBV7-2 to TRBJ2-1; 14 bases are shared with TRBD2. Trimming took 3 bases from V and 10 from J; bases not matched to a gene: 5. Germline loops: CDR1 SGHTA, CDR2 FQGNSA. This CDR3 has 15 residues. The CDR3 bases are TGTGCCAGCAGCTTTGGGACTAGCGGGAGAGGGGAGCAGTTCTTC. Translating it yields CASSFGTSGRGEQFF. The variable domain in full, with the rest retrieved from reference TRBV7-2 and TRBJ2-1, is GAGVSQSPSNKVTEKGKDVELRCDPISGHTALYWYRQSLGQGLEFLIYFQGNSAPDKSGLPSDRFSAERTGGSVSTLTIQRTQQEDSAVYLCASSFGTSGRGEQFFGPGTRLTVL.

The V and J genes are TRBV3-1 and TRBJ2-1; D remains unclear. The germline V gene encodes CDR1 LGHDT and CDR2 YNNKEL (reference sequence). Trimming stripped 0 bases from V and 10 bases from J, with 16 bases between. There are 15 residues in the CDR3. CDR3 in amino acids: CASSQDIQAAREQFF. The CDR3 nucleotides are TGTGCCAGCAGCCAAGATATCCAAGCCGCGCGGGAGCAGTTCTTC.